Below are 13 T cell receptor beta chains sequenced from a single sample in a study of T cell changes during pregnancy in multiple sclerosis (dated by TCRdb to about 2019). Library method: the immunoSEQ multiplex PCR assay. TCRdb stores this immuneACCESS table with in-frame sequences only. Part of the clones is absent; in the studies checked, under half of the shortfall reflects unresolved V genes, and no reason is known for the rest. For this sample there are 90,000 to 120,000 clones; almost 95% appear just once. Around 0.9% of the sample belongs to the ten largest clones. The input for sequencing was peripheral blood, taken before pregnancy. The receptors derive from a female donor with multiple sclerosis, enrolled in a pregnancy study.

This clone was detected once. This chain uses TRBV2 with TRBJ2-1, with D possibly TRBD2 on 5 matching bases. The CDR3 loop spans 13 amino acids. The germline V and J ends were trimmed by 7 bases and 2 bases, with 9 bases remaining between them. Germline values: CDR1 SNHLY, CDR2 FYNNEI. The DNA for the CDR3 is TGTGCCAGCAAGGAGGCAGCCTACAATGAGCAGTTCTTC. It codes for CASKEAAYNEQFF.

The rearrangement joins TRBV4-1 to TRBJ2-7; 8 bases are a match to TRBD2. The CDR3 extends over 15 amino acids. With V trimmed by 1 base and J by 7 bases, 9 bases remained unmatched. In germline, CDR1 is MGHRA, CDR2 YSYEKL. CDR3 coding DNA: TGCGCCAGCAGCCAAGCAGCGGGAGCTACGCGGGAGCAGTACTTC. Its protein product is CASSQAAGATREQYF.

This chain joins TRBV19 and TRBJ2-1; 11 bases match TRBD2. This CDR3 region has 15 residues. Losses at the gene ends were 6 bases for V and 3 bases for J; bases not matched to a gene: 4. The germline gives CDR1 LNHDA, CDR2 SQIVND (reference sequence). The CDR3 loop reads CASRLAGGSYNEQFF. The CDR3 DNA follows: TGTGCCAGTAGGTTAGCGGGAGGGAGCTACAATGAGCAGTTCTTC.

This rearrangement joins TRBV6-5 to TRBJ2-2; possibly TRBD2 for D (6 bases). The CDR3 extends over 15 amino acids. Germline loops: CDR1 MNHEY, CDR2 SVGAGI. V lost 0 bases and J 7 bases, leaving 12 bases between the germline ends. In nucleotides, the CDR3 is TGTGCCAGCAGTTACTCGGGCGGGAAGGGCGGGGAGCTGTTTTTT. It translates to CASSYSGGKGGELFF.

The CDR3 loop is CASSSDRPATGELFF. The CDR3 region has the DNA TGTGCCAGCAGTTCTGACAGACCGGCCACCGGGGAGCTGTTTTTT. The rearrangement uses TRBV6-1 and TRBJ2-2; D may be TRBD1 (5 bases). V was pared by 5 bases and J by 4 bases, with 14 bases between. The CDR3 sequence is 15 residues long. Germline-derived CDR1 and CDR2 are MNHNS and SASEGT.

V and J are TRBV30 and TRBJ2-3; 8 bases match TRBD2. CDR1 GTSNPN and CDR2 SVGIG come from the germline V gene (reference sequence). This CDR3 comprises 16 residues. The V gene end was trimmed by 3 bases and the J gene end by 2 bases; junction bases not matched to a gene: 10. The CDR3 sequence: CAWRTPGLGFTDTQYF. The CDR3 region has the DNA TGTGCCTGGAGGACCCCGGGACTAGGATTCACAGATACGCAGTATTTT.

The rearrangement joins TRBV9 to TRBJ2-7, with D possibly matching TRBD2 (5 bases). Germline V CDR1 and CDR2: SGDLS, YYNGEE. V lost 0 bases and J lost 3, with 7 bases in between. The CDR3 consists of 13 residues. In DNA, the CDR3 is TGTGCCAGCAGCGTAGACGGAGGCTACGAGCAGTACTTC. This sequence encodes CASSVDGGYEQYF. Full variable domain (missing parts from reference TRBV9 and TRBJ2-7): DSGVTQTPKHLITATGQRVTLRCSPRSGDLSVYWYQQSLDQGLQFLIQYYNGEERAKGNILERFSAQQFPDLHSELNLSSLELGDSALYFCASSVDGGYEQYFGPGTRLTVT.

The chain carries TRBV27 and TRBJ2-5; 9 bases map to TRBD1. CDR1 and CDR2 from the germline V gene are MNHEY and SMNVEV (reference sequence). This CDR3 has 15 amino acids. With 5 bases clipped from V and 1 base from J, the junction kept 5 bases outside the gene matches. This chain's CDR3 is CASSLRDRAQETQYF. Written as DNA, the CDR3 is TGTGCCAGCAGTCTCCGGGACAGGGCCCAAGAGACCCAGTACTTC.

This chain links TRBV5-1 with TRBJ1-1; D may be TRBD1 (6 bases). V lost 0 bases, J lost 3 bases, and 12 bases lay in between. Germline V gene sequence: CDR1 SGHRS, CDR2 YFSETQ. This CDR3 contains 15 residues. CDR3 in amino acids: CASSLAGGADTEAFF. The DNA of the CDR3 is TGCGCCAGCAGCTTGGCGGGGGGCGCGGACACTGAAGCTTTCTTT.

V gene TRBV29-1 combines with J gene TRBJ2-7; tentatively, D is TRBD2 (5 bases). This CDR3 has 13 residues. CDR1 is SQVTM and CDR2 is ANQGSEA in the germline V gene. V shed 7 bases and J shed 2 bases, with 15 bases lying between them. CDR3 bases: TGCAGCGCTGTCGCGGGTGGCCCCTACGAGCAGTACTTC. Translating gives CSAVAGGPYEQYF.

The chain employs TRBV5-1 and TRBJ2-1; D is ambiguous. CDR1 and CDR2 from the germline V gene are SGHRS and YFSETQ. V was trimmed by 0 bases and J by 7 bases, leaving 11 bases between them. This CDR3 has 14 residues. The CDR3 here is CASSLGQVENEQFF. The CDR3 nucleotides read TGCGCCAGCAGCTTGGGACAAGTCGAGAATGAGCAGTTCTTC.

The V gene is TRBV7-7, the J gene TRBJ2-5, with no clear D. The V and J ends lost 1 base and 2 bases respectively, with 8 bases between them. The CDR3 is 14 residues long. Germline loops: CDR1 SSHAT, CDR2 FNYEAQ (reference sequence). CDR3 DNA: TGTGCCAGCAGCTTAGGACTTGGGCAAGAGACCCAGTACTTC. Its translation is CASSLGLGQETQYF.

V and J are TRBV6-5 and TRBJ1-2; weak D call: TRBD1 (5 bases). The CDR3 loop spans 15 amino acids. Trimming left V 7 bases short and J 0 bases short, with 15 bases between. The germline V gene has CDR1 MNHEY and CDR2 SVGAGI. The CDR3 protein is CASTPGGQPNYGYTF. The CDR3 DNA reads as TGTGCCAGCACCCCCGGGGGTCAACCTAACTATGGCTACACCTTC.